Below, 10 T cell receptor beta chains from the same sample are listed, as sequenced in a study of PD-1 blockade in mismatch repair-deficient tumors. Repertoires were generated with immunoSEQ multiplex PCR, while TCRdb's copy carries only in-frame clones and drops some. The table has around 120,000 clones, 85% to 90% seen once. The material sequenced was peripheral blood, taken 44 weeks after starting pembrolizumab. These receptors were obtained from an adult with mismatch repair-deficient cancer.

This clone was detected a few times. The rearrangement links TRBV2 to TRBJ1-2, with 7 bases lining up with TRBD1. This CDR3 region has 10 residues. Germline loops: CDR1 SNHLY, CDR2 FYNNEI. With V trimmed by 6 bases and J by 8 bases, 0 bases remained unmatched. The DNA of the CDR3 is TGTGCCAGCAGGACAGGGGGCTACACCTTC. The encoded protein is CASRTGGYTF.

The chain recombines TRBV6-5 with TRBJ1-5; D unresolved. V dropped 6 bases and J dropped 8 bases, with 14 bases sitting between them. CDR3 length: 13 amino acids. CDR1 MNHEY and CDR2 SVGAGI come from the germline V gene. The CDR3 nucleotides are TGTGCCAGCAGCATTACGTCGGGCAAGCCCCAGCATTTT. Its translation is CASSITSGKPQHF.

This clone was detected a few times. Other nucleotide sequences from this sample produce the same CDR3. The chain couples TRBV11-2 to TRBJ2-7; D not resolved. Per germline, CDR1 SGHAT and CDR2 FQNNGV. Trimming stripped 1 base from V and 5 bases from J, with 3 bases between. The CDR3 is 11 residues long. CDR3 in amino acids: CASSLGDEQYF. For the CDR3, the DNA is TGTGCCAGCAGCTTAGGCGACGAGCAGTACTTC.

The chain is built from TRBV9 and TRBJ2-1; no clear D. CDR1 SGDLS and CDR2 YYNGEE come from the germline V gene. V lost 1 base to trimming and J lost 8 bases, with 22 bases between them. CDR3 length: 17 amino acids. The CDR3: CASSVTVPQAGGDEQFF. In nucleotides, the CDR3 is TGTGCCAGCAGCGTAACCGTGCCTCAAGCCGGTGGGGATGAGCAGTTCTTC. Using reference TRBV9 and TRBJ2-1 for the parts outside the CDR3, the full variable domain is DSGVTQTPKHLITATGQRVTLRCSPRSGDLSVYWYQQSLDQGLQFLIQYYNGEERAKGNILERFSAQQFPDLHSELNLSSLELGDSALYFCASSVTVPQAGGDEQFFGPGTRLTVL.

CDR3 sequence reads: CASSSRTVYEQYF. Written as DNA, the CDR3 is TGTGCCAGCAGCTCCCGGACTGTTTACGAGCAGTACTTC. The J gene is TRBJ2-7, the V gene TRBV7-8; D might be TRBD2 (5 bases). Looked up from germline, CDR1 is SGHVS and CDR2 is FQNEAQ. Trimming stripped 4 bases from V and 4 bases from J, with 11 bases between. The CDR3 sequence is 13 residues long.

The J gene is TRBJ2-7, the V gene TRBV10-1; TRBD1 agrees at 10 bases. The V and J ends lost 3 bases and 3 bases, in that order; junction bases with no gene match: 5. The CDR3 length is 15 residues. CDR1 and CDR2 from the germline V gene are WNHNN and SYGVQD (reference sequence). The CDR3 loop is CASSESRDRGYEQYF. The CDR3 nucleotides are TGCGCCAGCAGTGAATCCCGGGACAGGGGCTACGAGCAGTACTTC.

In its sample, this clone was seen once. This chain connects TRBV7-6 to TRBJ1-2, with D uncertain. Trimming shortened V by 5 bases and J by 8 bases, and 18 bases separated the two germline ends. The CDR3 runs to 14 residues. Germline assignment: CDR1 SGHVS and CDR2 FNYEAQ. CDR3 DNA: TGTGCCAGCAGCCCGGGGTCCTTCGCGGGAGGCTACACCTTC. Translation gives CASSPGSFAGGYTF.

This clone was seen more than once but under ten times. The DNA for the CDR3 is TGTGCCAGCACCTCTGAACCCCATCAGCCCCAGCATTTT. Its translation: CASTSEPHQPQHF. The chain joins TRBV6-5 to TRBJ1-5, with D unresolved. This CDR3 comprises 13 residues. The ends were cut back, 7 bases at V and 5 bases at J, with 12 bases in the middle. Germline values: CDR1 MNHEY, CDR2 SVGAGI.

The V gene is TRBV13, the J gene TRBJ1-1; the D gene is possibly TRBD1 (5 bases). The CDR3 contains 15 residues. Germline V lookup: CDR1 PRHDT, CDR2 FYEKMQ (reference sequence). Deletions cut 4 bases from V and 4 bases from J, with 16 bases between. The CDR3 loop is CASSWGRAFPTEAFF. CDR3 DNA: TGTGCCAGCAGCTGGGGCAGGGCATTTCCCACTGAAGCTTTCTTT.

The chain links TRBV6-5 to TRBJ2-1; TRBD1 matches at 8 bases. V lost 8 bases to trimming and J lost 6 bases; unmatched junction nucleotides: 12. CDR1 and CDR2 (germline): MNHEY, SVGAGI. The CDR3 sequence is 15 residues long. CDR3 DNA: TGTGCCAGCCGACCCGCGCAGGGGGCGGCCAATGAGCAGTTCTTC. The encoded protein is CASRPAQGAANEQFF.